The 10 T cell receptor beta chains below were found in one sample sequenced in a study of cytomegalovirus exposure and HLA in healthy donors. Produced via immunoSEQ multiplex PCR; TCRdb's table is partial and in-frame only. The sample lists about 220,000 clones; about 89% were seen once. Sequencing input: PBMCs. The receptor set was obtained from a woman between 18 and 29 years old in good health and CMV-seronegative.

V gene TRBV5-1 combines with J gene TRBJ2-1, with 11 nucleotides matching TRBD2. The V segment lost 4 bases and the J segment 10 bases; nucleotides outside the gene matches: 1. This CDR3 has 12 amino acids. Germline V gene lookup returns CDR1 SGHRS and CDR2 YFSETQ. As DNA, the CDR3 is TGCGCCAGCAGCGGGACTAGCGGCGAGCAGTTCTTC. Protein sequence: CASSGTSGEQFF.

The rearrangement uses TRBV6-1 and TRBJ1-6, with D perhaps TRBD1 (5 bases). This CDR3 region has 15 residues. Germline V gene lookup returns CDR1 MNHNS and CDR2 SASEGT. The ends were cut back, 8 bases at V and 10 bases at J, with 21 bases in the middle. The CDR3 loop reads CASYRGSPLGSPLHF. CDR3 coding DNA: TGTGCCAGCTACCGGGGGAGCCCCCTCGGCTCACCCCTCCACTTT.

The rearrangement uses TRBV18 and TRBJ2-5; 10 bases fit TRBD1. V trimming: 2 bases; J trimming: 5 bases; junction bases outside the gene matches: 8. The CDR3 runs to 16 residues. Germline V gives CDR1 KGHSH, CDR2 LQKENI. CDR3: CASSPDRGPPKETQYF. The CDR3 nucleotides are TGTGCCAGCTCACCAGACAGGGGGCCACCCAAGGAGACCCAGTACTTC.

The chain couples TRBV21-1 to TRBJ1-6. TRBV21-1 constitutes a pseudogene. The CDR3 has 17 amino acids. In DNA, the CDR3 is TGTGCCAGCAGTAACGCTTCCCCGAGCTCCTATAATTCACCCCTCCACTTT. Translated, it gives CASSNASPSSYNSPLHF.

The J gene is TRBJ1-5, the V gene TRBV28; 8 bases match TRBD1. V gave up 8 bases and J gave up 2 bases; unmatched junction bases: 20. Germline V CDR1 and CDR2: MDHEN, SYDVKM. This CDR3 has 19 residues. CDR3 in amino acids: CASVRSGTGALEGNQPQHF. The CDR3, as DNA: TGTGCCAGCGTAAGATCGGGGACAGGTGCTTTGGAGGGCAATCAGCCCCAGCATTTT.

V and J are TRBV2 and TRBJ1-1; possible D gene TRBD1, 5 bases. The germline V and J ends were trimmed by 8 bases and 8 bases, with 21 bases remaining between them. Germline V gene sequence: CDR1 SNHLY, CDR2 FYNNEI. This CDR3 has 14 amino acids. The CDR3 DNA is TGTGCCAGCTCAGGGTTCGCCACGGACATCGAAGCTTTCTTT. Encoded protein: CASSGFATDIEAFF.

The J gene is TRBJ1-3, the V gene TRBV6-5, with 7 bases matching TRBD1. Trimming took 0 bases from V and 2 from J; bases not matched to a gene: 4. The CDR3 loop spans 16 amino acids. Germline lookup yields CDR1 MNHEY and CDR2 SVGAGI. The CDR3 here is CASSYSTGRAGNTIYF. DNA of the CDR3: TGTGCCAGCAGTTACTCGACAGGGAGAGCTGGAAACACCATATATTTT.

This chain uses TRBV7-2 with TRBJ2-7; 12 bases map to TRBD2. Trimming removed 2 bases from V and 3 bases from J; junction bases left unmatched: 14. Germline CDR1 SGHTA, CDR2 FQGNSA. The length of the CDR3 is 19 residues. Here the CDR3 reads CASSLHPLLAGGPSYEQYF. The CDR3 nucleotides are TGTGCCAGCAGCTTACACCCTTTGCTAGCGGGAGGGCCTAGCTACGAGCAGTACTTC.

This chain links TRBV10-3 with TRBJ2-1, with 11 bases lining up with TRBD2. The CDR3 extends over 14 amino acids. Unmatched junction bases numbered 3, after V lost 3 bases and J lost 8 bases. Germline V CDR1 and CDR2: ENHRY, SYGVKD. The DNA for the CDR3 is TGTGCCATCAGTGAACTAGCGGGAGCGGATGAGCAGTTCTTC. It is translated as CAISELAGADEQFF.

The chain is built from TRBV6-6 and TRBJ2-7; tentatively, D is TRBD1 (6 bases). V gave up 5 bases and J gave up 0 bases, with 17 bases separating them. The CDR3 runs to 16 residues. Per germline, CDR1 MNHNY and CDR2 SVGAGI (reference sequence). CDR3 loop: CASSQHGTGISYEQYF. As DNA, the CDR3 is TGTGCCAGCAGTCAACATGGCACAGGGATCTCCTACGAGCAGTACTTC.